This TCR beta chain was observed in a study of OX40 agonist ivuxolimab in advanced cancers. As for the study in general: Six ivuxolimab dose levels, 0.01 to 10 mg/kg, were given intravenously every 2 weeks.

Comments on this clone: What it binds is not known.

Findings and limits, study-wide: Patients with a partial response at 0.1-3.0 mg/kg had among the lowest clonal expansion. Blood T cells, both CD4+ and CD8+, expanded clonally by week 6 at 0.1 to 3.0 mg/kg. Some nonresponders also had low normalized T-cell clonal expansion.

The CDR3 consists of 15 residues. Between the trimmed V and J ends, which lost 5 bases and 1 base, there was a span of 12 bases. CDR1 and CDR2 from the germline V gene are SGHAT and FQNNGV. TCRdb's table, derived via immunoSEQ multiplex PCR, lists solely in-frame clones and lacks some. This sample has under 85,000 clones, with 70% to 90% found just once. The specimen comprised CD4+ or CD8+ T cells sorted from blood, sampled in a trial of the OX40 agonist ivuxolimab. This receptor was taken from an adult with an advanced solid tumor such as melanoma, head and neck, liver or kidney cancer. This chain joins TRBV11-2 and TRBJ1-3, with TRBD1 as a possible D gene (6 bases). In DNA, the CDR3 is TGTGCCAGCAGCCCCCAGGGGTCGTCTGGAAACACCATATATTTT. It yields the protein CASSPQGSSGNTIYF.